One sample yielded the 8 T cell receptor beta chains listed below, sequenced in a study of blood T cell repertoires in COVID-19. Assay used: immunoSEQ multiplex PCR; TCRdb lists only in-frame clones, some missing. The profile covers about 310,000 clones, with approximately 89% appearing a single time and about 8% taken by the ten largest. The sequenced material came from peripheral blood. The origin of the receptors is a woman between 50 and 59 years old who had recovered from COVID-19.

The genes are TRBV3-1 (or the pseudogene TRBV3-2) and TRBJ2-3; tentatively, D is TRBD2 (5 bases). With 5 bases removed from V and 5 bases from J, the gap between germline ends came to 8 bases. Germline CDR1 and CDR2: LGHDT and YNNKEL (reference sequence). The CDR3 runs 12 residues. CDR3 region: CASSASLDTQYF. The CDR3 DNA reads TGTGCCAGCAGCGCTAGCCTAGATACGCAGTATTTT.

The V and J genes are TRBV6-1 and TRBJ1-6; tentative D call: TRBD1 (6 bases). This CDR3 has 16 amino acids. Trimming took 0 bases from V and 11 from J, leaving 17 bases between them. The germline V gene has CDR1 MNHNS and CDR2 SASEGT. CDR3 nucleotides: TGTGCCAGCAGTGAAGCGGGGGGGGGCACCCCGACACCCCTCCACTTT. Its protein is CASSEAGGGTPTPLHF.

J is TRBJ1-5 and V is TRBV4-3; 8 positions agree with TRBD1. This CDR3 has 16 amino acids. Unmatched junction bases numbered 5, after V lost 0 bases and J lost 4 bases. The germline V gene has CDR1 LGHNA and CDR2 YSLEER. DNA for the CDR3: TGCGCCAGCAGCCAAGAGGCAGGGGGCTATAATCAGCCCCAGCATTTT. This sequence encodes CASSQEAGGYNQPQHF.

V gene TRBV30 combines with J gene TRBJ2-7; possible D gene TRBD2, 5 bases. V was pared by 8 bases and J by 2 bases, with 13 bases between. There are 12 residues in the CDR3. Per the germline V gene, CDR1 is GTSNPN and CDR2 is SVGIG (reference sequence). The DNA for the CDR3 is TGTGCCCGGCCGGAGGACCCCTACGAGCAGTACTTC. Its translation is CARPEDPYEQYF.

The chain couples TRBV27 to TRBJ2-1; the D gene is possibly TRBD1 (5 bases). Germline-derived CDR1 and CDR2 are MNHEY and SMNVEV (reference sequence). This CDR3 contains 14 residues. The V end was cut by 5 bases, the J end by 5 bases, with 13 bases between. CDR3 sequence: CASSRLDRNNEQFF. The DNA of the CDR3 is TGTGCCAGCAGTCGCTTAGACAGAAACAATGAGCAGTTCTTC.

The CDR3 coding sequence is TGCGCCAGCAGCCAAGATCAGGACGGGAGGAAGTTCTTC. This codes for CASSQDQDGRKFF. The chain employs TRBV4-3 and TRBJ2-1; 7 nucleotides align to TRBD2. Germline V gene sequence: CDR1 LGHNA, CDR2 YSLEER. The CDR3 sequence is 13 residues long. V dropped 0 bases and J dropped 14; count of bases not matched to a gene: 7.

The chain combines TRBV27 with TRBJ2-1, with 9 bases fitting TRBD2. The CDR3 consists of 17 residues. V was clipped by 3 bases and J by 1 base; unmatched bases: 7. Germline V gene lookup returns CDR1 MNHEY and CDR2 SMNVEV (reference sequence). DNA for the CDR3: TGTGCCAGCAGTTTCCGCGGGAGGGCCAATTCCTACAATGAGCAGTTCTTC. Amino acid sequence: CASSFRGRANSYNEQFF.

This clone has just one count. This sequence joins TRBV6-5 and TRBJ1-5; no clear D. The CDR3 is made up of 14 amino acids. V was pared by 8 bases and J by 2 bases, with 13 bases between. In germline, CDR1 is MNHEY, CDR2 SVGAGI. This CDR3 reads CASCRVEGNQPQHF. The CDR3 DNA follows: TGTGCCAGCTGTAGGGTGGAGGGCAATCAGCCCCAGCATTTT.